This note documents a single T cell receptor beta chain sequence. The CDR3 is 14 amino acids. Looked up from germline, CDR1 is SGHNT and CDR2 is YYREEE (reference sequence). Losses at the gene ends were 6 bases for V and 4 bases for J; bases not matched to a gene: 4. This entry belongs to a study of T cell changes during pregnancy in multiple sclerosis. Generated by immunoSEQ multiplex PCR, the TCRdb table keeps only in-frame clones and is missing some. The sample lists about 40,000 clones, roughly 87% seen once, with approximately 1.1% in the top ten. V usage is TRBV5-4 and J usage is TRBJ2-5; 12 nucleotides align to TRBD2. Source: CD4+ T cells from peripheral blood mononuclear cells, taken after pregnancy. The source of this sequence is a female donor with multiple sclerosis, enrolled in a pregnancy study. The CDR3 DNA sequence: TGTGCCAGCACCCTGGGACTAGCGGGAGAGACCCAGTACTTC. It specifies CASTLGLAGETQYF.